The source of this T cell receptor (beta chain) is a study of response to subunit inactivated influenza vaccine. V shed 0 bases and J shed 4 bases, with 13 bases lying between them. Germline V gene data show CDR1 as SGDLS and CDR2 as YYNGEE. The CDR3 has 16 amino acids. Ten or more counts support this clonotype. Antigen: not known. TCRdb itself ran the RT-PCR reads through MiXCR, one entry per CDR3 protein. The table lists under 850,000 distinct CDR3 sequences, roughly 18% of them singletons. Study-wide points: After each seasonal influenza vaccination, few new T cells are recruited, the authors suggested.

Sequences were derived from PBMCs from blood, sampled around 5 days after vaccination. This clonotype originated in a man in his fifties who received an inactivated influenza vaccine. The V and J genes are TRBV9 and TRBJ2-2; tentatively, D is TRBD2 (5 bases). CDR3 residues: CASSVGGGLSTGELFF. The DNA of the CDR3 is TGTGCCAGCAGCGTAGGAGGAGGATTGAGCACCGGGGAGCTGTTTTTT.